The next 10 T cell receptor beta chains were all read from a single sample in a study of CXCR3-negative and CXCR3-positive naive CD8 T cells (dated by TCRdb to about 2019). TCRdb records NextSeq 550 as the sequencer. The Human TCR Profiling Kit (MiLaboratory) was used to prepare UMI-labeled 5' RACE TRB cDNA libraries. The reads underwent TCRdb reprocessing, giving one record for each CDR3 protein sequence and no DNA. The table for this sample records some 22,000 distinct CDR3 sequences. About 4% of the sample goes to the ten largest clones. Sample: naive CXCR3- CD8+ T cells from blood. The meaning of the sample's cell subset or site label: CD45RO-CCR7+CD27+CD95- naive CD8+ T cells lacking CXCR3 (TNR3-). Source of these receptors: a human donor in good health. Some clones in this sample may be carry-over from other donors' samples.

This chain joins TRBV19 and TRBJ2-7; TCRdb designates TRBD1, a call that cannot be tested without DNA. The CDR3 extends over 13 amino acids. CDR1 LNHDA and CDR2 SQIVND come from the germline V gene (reference sequence). This CDR3 reads CASSILDSYEQYF.

The rearrangement joins TRBV7-8 to TRBJ1-2; the D call from TCRdb, TRBD1, cannot be confirmed without DNA. Germline loops: CDR1 SGHVS, CDR2 FQNEAQ. The CDR3 has 19 residues. The CDR3 is CASSPTTGTGGAVDYGYTF.

This chain connects TRBV15 to TRBJ2-2; the D call from TCRdb, TRBD2, cannot be confirmed without DNA. This CDR3 is 17 amino acids long. Germline V gene sequence: CDR1 LNHNV, CDR2 YYDKDF (reference sequence). Here the CDR3 reads CATSVRVVGEGSGELFF. Using reference TRBV15 and TRBJ2-2 for the parts outside the CDR3, the full variable domain is DAMVIQNPRYQVTQFGKPVTLSCSQTLNHNVMYWYQQKSSQAPKLLFHYYDKDFNNEADTPDNFQSRRPNTSFCFLDIRSPGLGDTAMYLCATSVRVVGEGSGELFFGEGSRLTVL.

The gene calls are TRBV3-1 and TRBJ2-1; as DNA is missing, the TRBD2 call by TCRdb cannot be tested. Germline-derived CDR1 and CDR2 are LGHDT and YNNKEL (reference sequence). This CDR3 contains 17 residues. The chain's CDR3 is CASSLSTSGESYNEQFF.

The gene calls are TRBV28 and TRBJ2-7; TCRdb indicates TRBD2, and absent DNA this call remains unverified. This CDR3 has 15 residues. Per the germline V gene, CDR1 is MDHEN and CDR2 is SYDVKM. The CDR3 here is CASSLPSGDPDEQYF.

The chain combines TRBV9 with TRBJ1-1. The V gene's germline CDR1 is SGDLS and CDR2 YYNGEE. The CDR3 length is 16 residues. This CDR3 is CASSVGYSGMNTEAFF.

The V gene is TRBV7-9, the J gene TRBJ2-1; lacking DNA, the TRBD1 call made by TCRdb goes unchecked. The CDR3 contains 16 residues. The V gene's germline CDR1 is SEHNR and CDR2 FQNEAQ (reference sequence). The CDR3 is CASTDTSRGSYNEQFF.

The chain has TRBV7-6 and TRBJ2-3; as DNA is missing, the TRBD1 call by TCRdb cannot be tested. The CDR3 extends over 16 amino acids. Germline values: CDR1 SGHVS, CDR2 FNYEAQ. This CDR3 is CASSRPGTGVSDTQYF.

The rearrangement links TRBV20-1 to TRBJ2-5; TCRdb's D gene call, TRBD1, goes unchecked for lack of DNA. Looked up from germline, CDR1 is DFQATT and CDR2 is SNEGSKA (reference sequence). The CDR3 is 14 residues long. Here the CDR3 reads CSAREMGGDGPQYF.

The chain joins TRBV12-3 or TRBV12-4 to TRBJ2-5. The CDR3 contains 14 residues. Here the CDR3 reads CASSLVSDQETQYF.